This TCR beta chain originates from a study of blood T cell repertoires in COVID-19. Study overall: Specimens from acute and convalescent COVID-19 originated in the United States, Italy and Spain. The analysed material was cDNA or gDNA that came from T cells, B-cell-depleted T cells, or PBMCs.

The CDR3 runs to 13 residues. The germline gives CDR1 ENHRY, CDR2 SYGVKD. V was pared by 6 bases and J by 0 bases, with 0 bases of the junction left unmatched. The table came from immunoSEQ multiplex PCR; TCRdb's copy has only in-frame clones and leaves some out. Here the sample spans 200,000 to 250,000 clones, just over 90% being singletons. The gene calls are TRBV10-3 and TRBJ2-3, with 7 bases that match TRBD2. The clonotype comes from a man aged 25 to 45 with acute or convalescent COVID-19. What was sequenced was peripheral blood. The CDR3 loop reads CAIRGGSTDTQYF. In DNA, the CDR3 is TGTGCCATCAGGGGGGGGAGCACAGATACGCAGTATTTT.